This T cell receptor beta chain was sequenced for a study of T cells in localized non-small cell lung cancer. The CDR3 consists of 14 residues. With V trimmed by 8 bases and J by 4 bases, 9 bases remained unmatched. The germline V gene encodes CDR1 MNHEY and CDR2 SVGAGI. TCRdb's copy holds only in-frame clones and misses some; the assay was immunoSEQ multiplex PCR. In the table there are 60,000 to 75,000 clones, approximately 84% of which are singletons. Material: peripheral blood, obtained before any cancer treatment. The chain joins TRBV6-5 to TRBJ2-7; the match to TRBD1 covers 9 bases. The TCR comes from a female donor over 55 with stage I lung adenocarcinoma. This CDR3 is CASLSGTGKYEQYF. CDR3 DNA sequence: TGTGCCAGCCTATCCGGGACAGGGAAGTACGAGCAGTACTTC.